Listed here are 14 T cell receptor beta chains from one sample, sequenced in a study of T cell responses to AZD1222 COVID-19 vaccine. Method: immunoSEQ multiplex PCR; TCRdb's copy keeps in-frame clones and lacks some. The sample contains roughly 140,000 clones, about 88% of which appear only once. This specimen was peripheral blood, taken after recovery from COVID-19. These receptors came from an adult who had recovered from COVID-19.

The table lists this clone with a few counts. The genes are TRBV28 and TRBJ1-2; possible D gene TRBD1, 5 bases. The CDR3 covers 14 residues. Per germline, CDR1 MDHEN and CDR2 SYDVKM. Between the trimmed V and J ends, which lost 5 bases and 3 bases, there was a span of 13 bases. CDR3 DNA: TGTGCCAGCAGTATCTTCGGGACGGACTATGGCTACACCTTC. Its translation is CASSIFGTDYGYTF.

This sequence joins TRBV6-1 and TRBJ1-2; TRBD1 is a possible D gene (5 bases). Germline V gene data show CDR1 as MNHNS and CDR2 as SASEGT. V was shortened by 2 bases and J by 12 bases, with 19 bases between the two germline ends. The CDR3 contains 14 residues. The CDR3 region is CASSENSGAGINTF. The CDR3 coding sequence is TGTGCCAGCAGTGAAAATAGCGGGGCCGGAATCAACACCTTC.

The CDR3 here is CASSGGLGGTDTQYF. DNA of the CDR3: TGTGCCAGCAGCGGGGGACTAGGGGGCACAGATACGCAGTATTTT. This chain connects TRBV9 to TRBJ2-3; 8 bases are shared with TRBD2. This CDR3 is 15 amino acids long. The junction had 4 bases not matched to a gene; V was cut back by 3 bases and J by 1 base. Germline CDR1 reads SGDLS; CDR2 reads YYNGEE.

The rearrangement joins TRBV18 to TRBJ2-1; 7 bases are shared with TRBD2. This CDR3 region has 16 residues. V gave up 3 bases and J gave up 9 bases; unmatched junction bases: 14. The V gene's germline CDR1 is KGHSH and CDR2 LQKENI. CDR3: CASSPELRTRDGEQFF. The CDR3 coding sequence is TGTGCCAGCTCACCGGAGTTAAGGACTAGAGATGGTGAGCAGTTCTTC.

This clone has more than one count but fewer than ten. The chain has TRBV7-6 and TRBJ2-6; D is possibly TRBD1 or TRBD2 (5 bases each). Deletions cut 1 base from V and 4 bases from J, with 8 bases between. CDR3 size: 15 residues. Germline V gene lookup returns CDR1 SGHVS and CDR2 FNYEAQ. DNA for the CDR3: TGTGCCAGCAGCTTAGTGGGGGTCGGGGCCAACGTCCTGACTTTC. Amino acid sequence: CASSLVGVGANVLTF.

This sequence joins TRBV12-3 or TRBV12-4 and TRBJ1-5; D gene unclear. The CDR3 totals 13 residues. Trimming removed 8 bases from V and 0 bases from J, with 8 bases in between. In DNA form, the CDR3 reads TGTGCCAGCGGAGACGATAGCAATCAGCCCCAGCATTTT. This encodes CASGDDSNQPQHF.

The chain recombines TRBV28 with TRBJ2-5; TRBD1 agrees at 10 bases. This CDR3 has 15 amino acids. V dropped 4 bases and J dropped 5; count of bases not matched to a gene: 7. Germline CDR1 is MDHEN and CDR2 is SYDVKM. The CDR3 DNA is TGTGCCAGCAGTTCCCCGGGACAGGGGAGCGAGACCCAGTACTTC. It translates to CASSSPGQGSETQYF.

The V call is TRBV18, the J call TRBJ2-7; D assignment may be TRBD1 or TRBD2 (5 bases each). V lost 0 bases to trimming and J lost 3 bases, with 12 bases between them. The germline V gene encodes CDR1 KGHSH and CDR2 LQKENI. CDR3 length: 15 amino acids. CDR3 amino acids: CASSPPLGVGYEQYF. The CDR3 DNA is TGTGCCAGCTCACCACCTTTGGGGGTGGGCTACGAGCAGTACTTC.

The table lists this clone with a count of one. DNA for the CDR3: TGTGCCAGCAGCCCCGGACGGGTCCCCTACGAGCAGTACTTC. Translated, it gives CASSPGRVPYEQYF. The chain uses TRBV11-1 and TRBJ2-7; D gene uncertain. Germline V gene sequence: CDR1 SGHAT, CDR2 FQDESV (reference sequence). The CDR3 is made up of 14 amino acids. Trimming cost V 5 bases and J 2 bases, with 13 bases left between them.

This chain uses TRBV19 with TRBJ2-5; perhaps TRBD1 as D (6 bases). CDR3 size: 13 residues. Per germline, CDR1 LNHDA and CDR2 SQIVND (reference sequence). Trimming took 6 bases from V and 5 from J, leaving 13 bases between them. For the CDR3, the DNA is TGTGCCAGTAGCCCTCCAGGGGACGAGACCCAGTACTTC. Translating it yields CASSPPGDETQYF.

The rearrangement uses TRBV5-1 and TRBJ2-3; a possible D gene is TRBD1 (5 bases). Trimming left V 1 base short and J 6 bases short, with 9 bases between. Per the germline V gene, CDR1 is SGHRS and CDR2 is YFSETQ. There are 13 residues in the CDR3. This CDR3 reads CASSLMGPDTQYF. CDR3 nucleotide sequence: TGCGCCAGCAGCTTGATGGGGCCCGATACGCAGTATTTT.

The genes are TRBV14 and TRBJ1-2; D uncertain. The V end lost 1 base, the J end lost 2 bases, and 11 bases lay between the germline ends. Germline values: CDR1 SGHDN, CDR2 FVKESK. The CDR3 is 15 residues long. CDR3 amino acids: CASSQAGSANYGYTF. CDR3 DNA: TGTGCCAGCAGCCAAGCAGGAAGCGCAAACTATGGCTACACCTTC.

This clone was recorded once. The V and J genes are TRBV28 and TRBJ2-2; D might be TRBD2 (7 bases). Germline V gene data show CDR1 as MDHEN and CDR2 as SYDVKM. This CDR3 comprises 15 residues. V lost 8 bases, J lost 5 bases, and 18 bases lay in between. The CDR3 loop reads CASRGAGRGTGELFF. CDR3 nucleotide sequence: TGTGCCAGCCGGGGGGCCGGGAGAGGGACCGGGGAGCTGTTTTTT.

The chain links TRBV15 to TRBJ1-4; TRBD1 might be the D (5 bases). The germline V gene encodes CDR1 LNHNV and CDR2 YYDKDF (reference sequence). There are 19 residues in the CDR3. Trimming shortened V by 2 bases and J by 0 bases, and 19 bases separated the two germline ends. CDR3 bases: TGTGCCACCAGCAGATCCCCACCTCTACAGGTTTCAACTAATGAAAAACTGTTTTTT. Translating gives CATSRSPPLQVSTNEKLFF.